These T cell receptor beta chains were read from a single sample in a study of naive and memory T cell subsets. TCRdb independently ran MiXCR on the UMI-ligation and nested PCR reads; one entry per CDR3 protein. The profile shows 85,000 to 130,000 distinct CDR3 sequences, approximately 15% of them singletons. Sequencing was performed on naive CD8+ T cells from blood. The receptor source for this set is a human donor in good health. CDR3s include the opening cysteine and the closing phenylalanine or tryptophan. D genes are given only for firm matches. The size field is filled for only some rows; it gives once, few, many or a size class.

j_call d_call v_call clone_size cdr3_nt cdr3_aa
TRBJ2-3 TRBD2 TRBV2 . TGTGCCAGCAGCGCAAGCGGGAGGGTCCCAGATACGCAGTATTTT CASSASGRVPDTQYF
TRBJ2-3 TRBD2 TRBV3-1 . TGTGCCAGCAGTGGGAGGGGAACAGATACGCAGTATTTT CASSGRGTDTQYF
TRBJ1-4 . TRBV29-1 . TGCAGCGTTGAGTCCTCTAATGAAAAACTGTTTTTT CSVESSNEKLFF
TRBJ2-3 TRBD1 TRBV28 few TGTGCCAGCAGTTTTTTCGGGACAGGATACACAGATACGCAGTATTTT CASSFFGTGYTDTQYF
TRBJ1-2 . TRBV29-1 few TGCAGCGTTGATTCAGGGACTAACTATGGCTACACCTTC CSVDSGTNYGYTF
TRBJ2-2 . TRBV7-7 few TGTGCCAGCGGCTGGAACACCGGGGAGCTGTTTTTT CASGWNTGELFF
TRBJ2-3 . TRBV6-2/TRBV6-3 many TGTGCCAGCACTCCGCTCAGGGATTTATTGGCTCCCACAGATACGCAGTATTTT CASTPLRDLLAPTDTQYF
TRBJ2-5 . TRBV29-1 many TGCAGCGTTCACCAAGAGACCCAGTACTTC CSVHQETQYF
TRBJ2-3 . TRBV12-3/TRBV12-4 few TGTGCCAGCAGCCCCGGGGGTGGGGTTAGCACAGATACGCAGTATTTT CASSPGGGVSTDTQYF
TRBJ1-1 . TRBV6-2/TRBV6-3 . TGTGCCAGCAGTATAACCCGATTTATGAACACTGAAGCTTTCTTT CASSITRFMNTEAFF